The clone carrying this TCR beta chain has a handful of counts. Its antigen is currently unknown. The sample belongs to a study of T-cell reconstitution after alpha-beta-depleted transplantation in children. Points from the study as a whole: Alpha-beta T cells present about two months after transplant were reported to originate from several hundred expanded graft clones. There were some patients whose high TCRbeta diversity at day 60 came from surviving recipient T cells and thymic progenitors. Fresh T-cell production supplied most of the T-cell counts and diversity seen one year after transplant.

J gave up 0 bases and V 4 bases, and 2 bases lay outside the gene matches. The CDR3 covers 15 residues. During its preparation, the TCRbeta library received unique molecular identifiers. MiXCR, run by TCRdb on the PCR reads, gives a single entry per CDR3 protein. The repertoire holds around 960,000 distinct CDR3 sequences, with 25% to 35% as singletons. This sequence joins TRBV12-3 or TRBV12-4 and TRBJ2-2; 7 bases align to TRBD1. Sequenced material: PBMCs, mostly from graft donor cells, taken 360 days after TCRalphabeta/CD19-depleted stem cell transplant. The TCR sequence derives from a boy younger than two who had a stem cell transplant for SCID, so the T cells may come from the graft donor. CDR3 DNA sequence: TGTGCCAGCAGTTGGGGACAGACGAACACCGGGGAGCTGTTTTTT. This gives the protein CASSWGQTNTGELFF.